Listed here are 27 T cell receptor beta chains from one sample, sequenced in a study of T cell responses to AZD1222 COVID-19 vaccine. Assay used: immunoSEQ multiplex PCR; TCRdb lists only in-frame clones, some missing. The sample has 100,000 to 150,000 clones, 75% to 95% seen once; the top ten hold around 6.9%. The sequenced sample was peripheral blood, obtained on day 0 of AZD1222 vaccination. These receptors all come from an adult in good health.

This clone came up once. The rearrangement links TRBV28 to TRBJ2-6; D not certain. Germline V gene sequence: CDR1 MDHEN, CDR2 SYDVKM. With 3 bases removed from V and 0 bases from J, the gap between germline ends came to 12 bases. The CDR3 totals 17 residues. The CDR3 sequence: CASSLAEQRSGANVLTF. As DNA, the CDR3 is TGTGCCAGCAGTTTGGCCGAACAGCGCTCTGGGGCCAACGTCCTGACTTTC.

With regard to this clone: The junction differs from germline at one of its ends, possibly a read error. The chain employs TRBV6-2 or TRBV6-3 and TRBJ2-7; tentative D call: TRBD2 (6 bases). The CDR3 has 11 residues. CDR1 is MNHEY and CDR2 is SVGEGT in the germline V gene. CDR3 amino acids: CASSYGGSPHF. The CDR3 DNA follows: TGTGCCAGCAGTTACGGGGGGTCCCCGCACTTC.

The rearrangement joins TRBV7-7 to TRBJ2-1; D may correspond to TRBD1 or TRBD2 (6 bases each). The CDR3 has 13 amino acids. V dropped 8 bases and J dropped 4 bases, with 12 bases sitting between them. Looked up from germline, CDR1 is SSHAT and CDR2 is FNYEAQ (reference sequence). DNA of the CDR3: TGTGCCAGCGCACGGGGGCAGTACAATGAGCAGTTCTTC. Its translation is CASARGQYNEQFF.

The J gene is TRBJ2-2, the V gene TRBV29-1; possible D gene TRBD1, 5 bases. The V gene lost 2 bases and the J gene lost 0 bases, with 7 bases spanning the gap. This CDR3 has 14 amino acids. Germline CDR1 SQVTM, CDR2 ANQGSEA. CDR3 loop: CSVEIQANTGELFF. The CDR3 nucleotides are TGCAGCGTTGAAATACAGGCGAACACCGGGGAGCTGTTTTTT.

This rearrangement joins TRBV5-4 to TRBJ2-2, with 7 bases identical to TRBD2. Germline assignment: CDR1 SGHNT and CDR2 YYREEE (reference sequence). J lost 4 bases, V lost 0 bases, and 3 bases had no gene match. The CDR3 contains 15 residues. The CDR3 reads CASSLVAGVTGELFF. The CDR3 DNA sequence: TGTGCCAGCAGCTTGGTCGCGGGAGTCACCGGGGAGCTGTTTTTT. The variable domain in full, with the rest retrieved from reference TRBV5-4 and TRBJ2-2, is ETGVTQSPTHLIKTRGQQVTLRCSSQSGHNTVSWYQQALGQGPQFIFQYYREEENGRGNFPPRFSGLQFPNYSSELNVNALELDDSALYLCASSLVAGVTGELFFGEGSRLTVL.

The V gene is TRBV7-8, the J gene TRBJ1-1, with a weak D call TRBD1 (6 bases). CDR3 length: 17 amino acids. Germline assignment: CDR1 SGHVS and CDR2 FQNEAQ. V lost 1 base and J lost 0, with 15 bases in between. CDR3 region: CASSLGIGGTLNTEAFF. CDR3 DNA: TGTGCCAGCAGCTTAGGTATAGGAGGGACATTGAACACTGAAGCTTTCTTT.

Turning to this clone: The same CDR3 is also encoded by other DNA sequences in this sample. The chain joins TRBV7-9 to TRBJ2-5, with 9 bases lining up with TRBD2. From germline, CDR1 is SEHNR and CDR2 FQNEAQ (reference sequence). The junction had 7 bases not matched to a gene; V was cut back by 4 bases and J by 1 base. The CDR3 contains 16 residues. This chain's CDR3 is CASSSDVAGAQETQYF. The CDR3 nucleotides read TGTGCCAGCAGCTCAGACGTAGCGGGAGCCCAAGAGACCCAGTACTTC. The full variable domain, completed using reference TRBV7-9 and TRBJ2-5, is DTGVSQNPRHKITKRGQNVTFRCDPISEHNRLYWYRQTLGQGPEFLTYFQNEAQLEKSRLLSDRFSAERPKGSFSTLEIQRTEQGDSAMYLCASSSDVAGAQETQYFGPGTRLLVL.

The rearrangement joins TRBV11-2 to TRBJ1-1, with no clear D. Per the germline V gene, CDR1 is SGHAT and CDR2 is FQNNGV. Between the trimmed V and J ends, which lost 1 base and 3 bases, there was a span of 6 bases. This CDR3 spans 13 amino acids. The CDR3 sequence: CASSLAVYTEAFF. DNA for the CDR3: TGTGCCAGCAGCTTAGCAGTATACACTGAAGCTTTCTTT. Supplemented by reference TRBV11-2 and TRBJ1-1, the full variable domain reads EAGVAQSPRYKIIEKRQSVAFWCNPISGHATLYWYQQILGQGPKLLIQFQNNGVVDDSQLPKDRFSAERLKGVDSTLKIQPAKLEDSAVYLCASSLAVYTEAFFGQGTRLTVV.

The chain recombines TRBV12-3 or TRBV12-4 with TRBJ2-7; D is ambiguous. CDR3 size: 13 residues. Trimming removed 0 bases from V and 5 bases from J, with 8 bases in between. The CDR3 DNA reads TGTGCCAGCAGTTTAGCGGGAAGGGACGAGCAGTACTTC. Translating gives CASSLAGRDEQYF.

The chain couples TRBV28 to TRBJ1-5, with 10 bases aligning to TRBD1. The CDR3 totals 16 residues. From germline, CDR1 is MDHEN and CDR2 SYDVKM. The V segment lost 5 bases and the J segment 5 bases; nucleotides outside the gene matches: 9. DNA for the CDR3: TGTGCCAGCAGTCCCACCGGGACAGGGGAGGATCAGCCCCAGCATTTT. Translation gives CASSPTGTGEDQPQHF. Together with reference TRBV28 and TRBJ1-5, the CDR3 gives the full variable domain: DVKVTQSSRYLVKRTGEKVFLECVQDMDHENMFWYRQDPGLGLRLIYFSYDVKMKEKGDIPEGYSVSREKKERFSLILESASTNQTSMYLCASSPTGTGEDQPQHFGDGTRLSIL.

The chain has TRBV5-1 and TRBJ2-7; 15 nucleotides align to TRBD2. The V segment lost 3 bases and the J segment 0 bases; nucleotides outside the gene matches: 7. The CDR3 is made up of 18 amino acids. Germline V gene sequence: CDR1 SGHRS, CDR2 YFSETQ. The CDR3 protein is CASSSGLAGGPSSYEQYF. The CDR3 bases are TGCGCCAGCAGCTCGGGACTAGCGGGAGGACCGAGCTCCTACGAGCAGTACTTC. The full variable domain, rest sourced from reference TRBV5-1 and TRBJ2-7, is KAGVTQTPRYLIKTRGQQVTLSCSPISGHRSVSWYQQTPGQGLQFLFEYFSETQRNKGNFPGRFSGRQFSNSRSEMNVSTLELGDSALYLCASSSGLAGGPSSYEQYFGPGTRLTVT.

The CDR3 protein is CAISESGLAGGEEQFF. In nucleotides, the CDR3 is TGTGCCATCAGTGAGTCGGGACTAGCGGGAGGTGAAGAGCAGTTCTTC. The rearrangement links TRBV10-3 to TRBJ2-1, with TRBD2 matching over 15 bases. CDR3 length equals 16 residues. Trimming took 0 bases from V and 10 from J; bases not matched to a gene: 4. Germline loops: CDR1 ENHRY, CDR2 SYGVKD.

The chain is built from TRBV29-1 and TRBJ2-7; the D gene is possibly TRBD2 (5 bases). Germline CDR1 and CDR2: SQVTM and ANQGSEA. V was trimmed by 2 bases and J by 3 bases, leaving 14 bases between them. The CDR3 covers 14 residues. CDR3 loop: CSVESPGSYYEQYF. Here the CDR3 DNA reads TGCAGCGTTGAATCTCCGGGAAGCTACTACGAGCAGTACTTC.

The CDR3 sequence is CASSPIAGAYNEQFF. Here the CDR3 DNA reads TGTGCCAGCAGCCCCATAGCGGGAGCTTACAATGAGCAGTTCTTC. The V gene is TRBV6-2 or TRBV6-3, the J gene TRBJ2-1; 9 nucleotides agree with TRBD2. V lost 6 bases and J lost 4; bases outside the gene matches: 7. The germline V gene has CDR1 MNHEY and CDR2 SVGEGT. This CDR3 comprises 15 residues.

The chain carries TRBV6-4 and TRBJ2-3; D may be TRBD1 or TRBD2 (5 bases each). CDR1 and CDR2 (germline): MRHNA, SNTAGT. This CDR3 is 14 amino acids long. Trimming removed 8 bases from V and 1 base from J, with 13 bases in between. This chain's CDR3 is CASSRMGGTDTQYF. CDR3 bases: TGTGCCAGCTCCCGGATGGGGGGCACAGATACGCAGTATTTT.

V is TRBV21-1 and J is TRBJ2-2. TRBV21-1 is an annotated pseudogene. The CDR3 has 16 residues. For the CDR3, the DNA is TGTGCCAGCAGCAAGGTCCGTTGGGGGAACACCGGGGAGCTGTTTTTT. This sequence encodes CASSKVRWGNTGELFF.

The chain is built from TRBV27 and TRBJ2-3, with 8 positions matching TRBD2. This CDR3 comprises 15 residues. Germline V gene lookup returns CDR1 MNHEY and CDR2 SMNVEV (reference sequence). V was pared by 4 bases and J by 0 bases, with 3 bases of the junction left unmatched. The DNA for the CDR3 is TGTGCCAGCAGTTCTAGCGGGCCTAGCACAGATACGCAGTATTTT. Protein product: CASSSSGPSTDTQYF.

The rearrangement joins TRBV28 to TRBJ1-1, with no clear D. Trimming removed 3 bases from V and 0 bases from J, with 11 bases in between. Germline CDR1 reads MDHEN; CDR2 reads SYDVKM. The CDR3 has 15 residues. CDR3 sequence reads: CASSFGRAMNTEAFF. DNA for the CDR3: TGTGCCAGCAGTTTCGGTCGGGCCATGAACACTGAAGCTTTCTTT.

V gene TRBV6-5 combines with J gene TRBJ2-2, with D uncertain. The CDR3 runs to 13 residues. Deletions cut 5 bases from V and 6 bases from J, with 10 bases between. CDR1 is MNHEY, CDR2 SVGAGI, per germline. CDR3 DNA: TGTGCCAGCAGTCCCGCCCCACCCGGGGAGCTGTTTTTT. Protein sequence: CASSPAPPGELFF.

The chain links TRBV28 to TRBJ2-5; a possible D gene is TRBD2 (5 bases). Germline V gene lookup returns CDR1 MDHEN and CDR2 SYDVKM. The CDR3 runs 13 residues. V was trimmed by 6 bases and J by 4 bases, leaving 12 bases between them. The CDR3 is CASRGAAGETQYF. CDR3 nucleotide sequence: TGTGCCAGCAGGGGAGCGGCGGGAGAGACCCAGTACTTC.

This clone is a singleton in its sample. V gene TRBV30 combines with J gene TRBJ2-2; D uncertain. The CDR3 runs to 15 residues. Trimming took 0 bases from V and 5 from J, leaving 13 bases between them. Germline CDR1 and CDR2: GTSNPN and SVGIG (reference sequence). CDR3 DNA sequence: TGTGCCTGGAGTGTACCAGGCAGGTTGACCGGGGAGCTGTTTTTT. Its protein is CAWSVPGRLTGELFF.

Here the CDR3 reads CATSQGLPGTDTQYF. CDR3 DNA sequence: TGTGCTACCTCCCAAGGCCTTCCTGGCACAGATACGCAGTATTTT. The chain couples TRBV28 to TRBJ2-3; D not certain. The CDR3 is 15 residues long. CDR1 and CDR2 from the germline V gene are MDHEN and SYDVKM.

The gene calls are TRBV5-1 and TRBJ2-3; 7 bases match TRBD2. With 4 bases clipped from V and 0 bases from J, the junction kept 11 bases outside the gene matches. Per germline, CDR1 SGHRS and CDR2 YFSETQ. The CDR3 sequence is 17 residues long. CDR3 sequence: CASSRARGGHSTDTQYF. CDR3 DNA: TGCGCCAGCAGCCGGGCGAGGGGAGGGCATAGCACAGATACGCAGTATTTT.

Details on this clone: This sample includes further DNA sequences coding for the same CDR3. The chain joins TRBV6-2 or TRBV6-3 to TRBJ2-1, with D perhaps assigned TRBD1 or TRBD2 (5 bases each). The germline CDR1 and CDR2 sequences are MNHEY and SVGEGT. The length of the CDR3 is 11 residues. The V end was cut by 6 bases, the J end by 10 bases, with 10 bases between. CDR3 region: CASSGAVEQFF. The CDR3 bases are TGTGCCAGCAGCGGGGCGGTAGAGCAGTTCTTC.

This clone appeared a single time. V and J are TRBV5-1 and TRBJ2-7, with TRBD1 identical over 7 bases. Looked up from germline, CDR1 is SGHRS and CDR2 is YFSETQ. CDR3 size: 14 residues. Losses at the gene ends were 7 bases for V and 4 bases for J; bases not matched to a gene: 11. CDR3 region: CASRDGTARYEQYF. CDR3 in DNA: TGCGCCAGCCGCGACGGGACAGCGCGGTACGAGCAGTACTTC.

The rearrangement joins TRBV2 to TRBJ1-1; D uncertain. CDR3 size: 15 residues. Between the trimmed V and J ends, which lost 2 bases and 1 base, there was a span of 11 bases. Germline values: CDR1 SNHLY, CDR2 FYNNEI. The CDR3 DNA follows: TGTGCCAGCAGTGAACGTCGGCAGAAGAACACTGAAGCTTTCTTT. It is translated as CASSERRQKNTEAFF.

The gene calls are TRBV28 and TRBJ1-1; D not resolved. With 2 bases removed from V and 3 bases from J, the gap between germline ends came to 10 bases. CDR3 length: 14 amino acids. The germline CDR1 and CDR2 sequences are MDHEN and SYDVKM. The CDR3 nucleotides are TGTGCCAGCAGTTTAGGAGACGGGTACACTGAAGCTTTCTTT. Amino acid sequence: CASSLGDGYTEAFF.